The following is a T cell receptor (beta chain) sequence with its context. The antigen is not known. The sample belongs to a study of cytomegalovirus exposure and HLA in healthy donors. As for the study in general: HLA-typed donors were the source of about 85 million unique TCRs held in an early data release.

Trimming pared 2 bases from V and 13 bases from J, leaving 17 bases between. The CDR3 totals 14 residues. The germline V gene has CDR1 SGHTA and CDR2 FQGNSA. Study-level results: According to reports, the classifier identified cytomegalovirus status with high specificity and sensitivity. Sequence variants that were highly shared formed a cluster that was likely a sequencing artifact. Presence/absence results assume similar sequencing depth per donor, which may not hold.

Primers: 60 Vbeta forward and 13 Jbeta reverse. Sequencing used immunoSEQ multiplex PCR; TCRdb keeps in-frame clones, though not all of them. This table holds roughly 130,000 clones, around 83% found once. The sequenced sample was PBMCs. The rearrangement links TRBV7-2 to TRBJ1-4; tentatively, D is TRBD1 (5 bases). The clonotype was recovered from a man in his forties or fifties in good health and CMV-seronegative. The CDR3 DNA sequence: TGTGCCAGCAGCTTATACCCCGCGACAGAATCACTGTTTTTT. It is translated as CASSLYPATESLFF.